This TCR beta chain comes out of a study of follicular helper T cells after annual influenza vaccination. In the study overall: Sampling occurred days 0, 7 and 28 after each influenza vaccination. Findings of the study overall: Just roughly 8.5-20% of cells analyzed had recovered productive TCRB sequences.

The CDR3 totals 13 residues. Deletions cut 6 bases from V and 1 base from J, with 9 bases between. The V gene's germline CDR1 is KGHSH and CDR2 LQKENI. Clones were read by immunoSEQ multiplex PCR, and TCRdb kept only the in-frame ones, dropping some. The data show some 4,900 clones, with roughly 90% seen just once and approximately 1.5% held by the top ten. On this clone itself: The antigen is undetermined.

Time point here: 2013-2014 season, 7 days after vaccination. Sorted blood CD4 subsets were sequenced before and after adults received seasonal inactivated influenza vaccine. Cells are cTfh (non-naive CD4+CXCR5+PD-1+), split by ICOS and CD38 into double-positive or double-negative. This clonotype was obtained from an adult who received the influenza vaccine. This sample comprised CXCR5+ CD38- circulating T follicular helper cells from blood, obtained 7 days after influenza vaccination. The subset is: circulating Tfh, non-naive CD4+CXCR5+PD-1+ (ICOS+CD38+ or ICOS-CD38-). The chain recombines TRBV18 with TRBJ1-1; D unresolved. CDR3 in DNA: TGTGCCAGCTCGGAGATAGAGAACACTGAAGCTTTCTTT. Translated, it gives CASSEIENTEAFF.